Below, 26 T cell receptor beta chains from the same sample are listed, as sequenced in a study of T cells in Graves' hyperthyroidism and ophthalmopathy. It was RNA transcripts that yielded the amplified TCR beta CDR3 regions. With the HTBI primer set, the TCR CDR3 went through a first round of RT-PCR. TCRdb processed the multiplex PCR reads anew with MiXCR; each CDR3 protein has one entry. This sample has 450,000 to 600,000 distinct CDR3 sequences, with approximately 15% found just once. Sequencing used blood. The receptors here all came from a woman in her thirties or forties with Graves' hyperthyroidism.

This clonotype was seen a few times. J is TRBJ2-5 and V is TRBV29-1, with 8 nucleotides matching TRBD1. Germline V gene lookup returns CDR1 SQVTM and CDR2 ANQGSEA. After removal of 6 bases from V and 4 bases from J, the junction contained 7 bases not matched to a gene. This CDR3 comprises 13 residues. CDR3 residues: CSVAGQGGETQYF. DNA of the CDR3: TGCAGCGTCGCTGGACAGGGTGGAGAGACCCAGTACTTC.

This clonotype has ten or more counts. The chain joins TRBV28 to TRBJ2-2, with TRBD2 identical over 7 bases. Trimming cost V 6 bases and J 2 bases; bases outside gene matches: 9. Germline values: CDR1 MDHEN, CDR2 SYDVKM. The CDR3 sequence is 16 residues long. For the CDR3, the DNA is TGTGCCAGCAGCCCTTTCCGGGACTATAACACCGGGGAGCTGTTTTTT. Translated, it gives CASSPFRDYNTGELFF. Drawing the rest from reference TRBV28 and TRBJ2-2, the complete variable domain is DVKVTQSSRYLVKRTGEKVFLECVQDMDHENMFWYRQDPGLGLRLIYFSYDVKMKEKGDIPEGYSVSREKKERFSLILESASTNQTSMYLCASSPFRDYNTGELFFGEGSRLTVL.

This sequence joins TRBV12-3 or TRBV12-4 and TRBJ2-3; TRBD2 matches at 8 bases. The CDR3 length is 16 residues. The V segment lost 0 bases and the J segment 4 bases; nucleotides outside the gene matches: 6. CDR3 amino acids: CASSLAFPGGADTQYF. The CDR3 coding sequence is TGTGCCAGCAGTTTAGCGTTTCCGGGAGGGGCAGATACGCAGTATTTT.

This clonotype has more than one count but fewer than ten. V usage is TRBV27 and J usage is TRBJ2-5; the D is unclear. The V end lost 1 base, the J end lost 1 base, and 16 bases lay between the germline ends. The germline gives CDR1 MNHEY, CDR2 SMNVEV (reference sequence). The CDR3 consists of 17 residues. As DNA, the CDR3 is TGTGCCAGCAGTTTATTAACGGTGGCAGGCGTCCAAGAGACCCAGTACTTC. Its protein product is CASSLLTVAGVQETQYF.

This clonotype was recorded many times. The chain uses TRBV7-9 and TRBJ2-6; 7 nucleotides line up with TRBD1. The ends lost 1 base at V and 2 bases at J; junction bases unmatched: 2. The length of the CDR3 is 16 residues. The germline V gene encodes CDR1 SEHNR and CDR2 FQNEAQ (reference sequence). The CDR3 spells CASSLEGGAGANVLTF. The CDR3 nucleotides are TGTGCCAGCAGCTTAGAAGGGGGCGCTGGGGCCAACGTCCTGACTTTC.

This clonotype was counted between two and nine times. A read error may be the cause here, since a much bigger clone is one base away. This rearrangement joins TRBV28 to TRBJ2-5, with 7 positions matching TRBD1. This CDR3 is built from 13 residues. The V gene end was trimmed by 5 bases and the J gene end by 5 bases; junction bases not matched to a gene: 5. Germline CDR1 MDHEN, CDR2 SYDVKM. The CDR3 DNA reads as TGTGCCAGCAGTCCAGGGGGTTGGGAGACCCAGTACTTC. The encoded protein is CASSPGGWETQYF. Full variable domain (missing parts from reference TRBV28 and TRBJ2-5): DVKVTQSSRYLVKRTGEKVFLECVQDMDHENMFWYRQDPGLGLRLIYFSYDVKMKEKGDIPEGYSVSREKKERFSLILESASTNQTSMYLCASSPGGWETQYFGPGTRLLVL.

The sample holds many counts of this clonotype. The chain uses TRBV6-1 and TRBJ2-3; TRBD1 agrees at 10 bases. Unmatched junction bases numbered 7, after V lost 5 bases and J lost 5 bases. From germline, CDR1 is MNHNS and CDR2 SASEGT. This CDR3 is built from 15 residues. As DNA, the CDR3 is TGTGCCAGCAGTCAGGGACAGGGGAGTGGAGATACGCAGTATTTT. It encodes CASSQGQGSGDTQYF.

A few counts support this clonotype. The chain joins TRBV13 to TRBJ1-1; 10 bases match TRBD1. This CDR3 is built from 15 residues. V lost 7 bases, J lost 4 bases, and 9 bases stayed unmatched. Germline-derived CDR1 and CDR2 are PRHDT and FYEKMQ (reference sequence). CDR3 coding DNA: TGTGCCAGCAACCTCCGGGACAGGGGCCCCACTGAAGCTTTCTTT. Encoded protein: CASNLRDRGPTEAFF.

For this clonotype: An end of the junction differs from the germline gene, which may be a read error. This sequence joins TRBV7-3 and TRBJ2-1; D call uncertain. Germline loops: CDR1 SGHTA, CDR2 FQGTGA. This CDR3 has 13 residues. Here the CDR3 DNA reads TGTGCCAGCAGCTTAAATCTCTACAATGGGCAGTTCTTC. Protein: CASSLNLYNGQFF.

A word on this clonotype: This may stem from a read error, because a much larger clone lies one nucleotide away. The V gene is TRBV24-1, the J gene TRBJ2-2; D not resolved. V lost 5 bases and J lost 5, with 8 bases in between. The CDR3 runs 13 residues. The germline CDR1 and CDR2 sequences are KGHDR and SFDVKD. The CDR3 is CATSARDTGELFF. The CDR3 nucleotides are TGTGCCACCAGTGCAAGGGATACCGGGGAGCTGTTTTTT.

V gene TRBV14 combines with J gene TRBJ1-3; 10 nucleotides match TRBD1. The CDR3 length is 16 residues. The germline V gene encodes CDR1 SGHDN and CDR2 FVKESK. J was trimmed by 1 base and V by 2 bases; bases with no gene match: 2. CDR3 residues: CASSQRGQGSGNTIYF. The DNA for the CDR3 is TGTGCCAGCAGCCAAAGGGGACAGGGGTCTGGAAACACCATATATTTT.

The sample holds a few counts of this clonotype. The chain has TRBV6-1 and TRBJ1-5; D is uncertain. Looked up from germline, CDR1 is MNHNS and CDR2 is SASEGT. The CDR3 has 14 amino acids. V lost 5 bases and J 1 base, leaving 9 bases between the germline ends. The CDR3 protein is CASSMPGSNQPQHF. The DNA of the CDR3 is TGTGCCAGCAGTATGCCGGGAAGCAATCAGCCCCAGCATTTT.

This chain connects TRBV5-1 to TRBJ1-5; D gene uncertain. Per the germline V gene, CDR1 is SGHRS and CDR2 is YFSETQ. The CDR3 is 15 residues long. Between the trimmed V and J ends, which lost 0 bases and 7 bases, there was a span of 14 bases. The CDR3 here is CASSLDGSGGQPQHF. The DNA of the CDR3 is TGCGCCAGCAGCTTGGATGGTAGCGGCGGGCAGCCCCAGCATTTT.

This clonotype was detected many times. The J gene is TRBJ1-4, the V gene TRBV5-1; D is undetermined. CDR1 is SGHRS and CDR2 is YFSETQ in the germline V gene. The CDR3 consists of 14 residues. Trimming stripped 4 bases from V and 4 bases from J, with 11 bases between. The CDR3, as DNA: TGCGCCAGCAGCCGGGATTTTTATAATGAAAAACTGTTTTTT. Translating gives CASSRDFYNEKLFF.

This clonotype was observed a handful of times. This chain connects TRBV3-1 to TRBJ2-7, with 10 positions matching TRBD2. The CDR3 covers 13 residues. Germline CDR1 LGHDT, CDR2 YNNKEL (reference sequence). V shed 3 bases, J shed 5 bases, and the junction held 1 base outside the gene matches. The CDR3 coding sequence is TGTGCCAGCAGCCACGGGACTAGCGACGAGCAGTACTTC. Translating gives CASSHGTSDEQYF.

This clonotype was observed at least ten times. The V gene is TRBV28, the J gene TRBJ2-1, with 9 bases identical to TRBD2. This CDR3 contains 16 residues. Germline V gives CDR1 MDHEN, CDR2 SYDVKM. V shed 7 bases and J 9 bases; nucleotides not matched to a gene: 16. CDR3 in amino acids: CASKGAVAGVFAEQFF. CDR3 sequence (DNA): TGTGCCAGCAAGGGCGCCGTAGCGGGAGTTTTTGCTGAGCAGTTCTTC. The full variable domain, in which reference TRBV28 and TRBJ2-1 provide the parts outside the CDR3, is DVKVTQSSRYLVKRTGEKVFLECVQDMDHENMFWYRQDPGLGLRLIYFSYDVKMKEKGDIPEGYSVSREKKERFSLILESASTNQTSMYLCASKGAVAGVFAEQFFGPGTRLTVL.

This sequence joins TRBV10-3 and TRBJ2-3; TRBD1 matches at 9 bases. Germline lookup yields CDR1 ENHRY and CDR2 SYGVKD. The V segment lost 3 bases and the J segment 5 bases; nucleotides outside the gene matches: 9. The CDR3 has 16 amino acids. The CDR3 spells CAISDSGTGIGDTQYF. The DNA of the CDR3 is TGTGCCATCAGTGATTCCGGGACAGGGATTGGAGATACGCAGTATTTT.

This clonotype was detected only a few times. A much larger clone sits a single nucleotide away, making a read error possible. In nucleotides, the CDR3 is TGTGCCAGCAGTCCCCCTAGCGGGAGGCTCTCCTACAATGAGCAGTTCTTC. Protein: CASSPPSGRLSYNEQFF. V usage is TRBV2 and J usage is TRBJ2-1, with 11 bases fitting TRBD2. The CDR3 loop spans 17 amino acids. The germline V gene has CDR1 SNHLY and CDR2 FYNNEI. Trimming removed 5 bases from V and 0 bases from J; junction bases left unmatched: 6.

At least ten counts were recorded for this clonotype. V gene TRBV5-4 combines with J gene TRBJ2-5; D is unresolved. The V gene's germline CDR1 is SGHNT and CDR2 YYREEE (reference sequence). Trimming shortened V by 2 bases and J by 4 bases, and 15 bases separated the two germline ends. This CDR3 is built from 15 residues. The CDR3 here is CASSLPGFRRETQYF. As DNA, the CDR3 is TGTGCCAGCAGCTTACCCGGGTTCCGGAGAGAGACCCAGTACTTC.

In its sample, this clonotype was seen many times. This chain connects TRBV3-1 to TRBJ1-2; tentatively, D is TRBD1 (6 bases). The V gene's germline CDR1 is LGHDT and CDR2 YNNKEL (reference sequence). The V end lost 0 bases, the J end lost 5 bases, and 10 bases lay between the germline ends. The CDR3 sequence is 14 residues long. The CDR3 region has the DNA TGTGCCAGCAGCCAAGATTTCACAGGGTATGGCTACACCTTC. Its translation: CASSQDFTGYGYTF.

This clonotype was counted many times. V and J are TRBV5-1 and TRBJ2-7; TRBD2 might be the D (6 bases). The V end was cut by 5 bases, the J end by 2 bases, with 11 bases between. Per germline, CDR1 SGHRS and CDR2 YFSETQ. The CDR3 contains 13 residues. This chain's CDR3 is CASSESGAYEQYF. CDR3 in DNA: TGCGCCAGCAGTGAATCGGGGGCCTACGAGCAGTACTTC. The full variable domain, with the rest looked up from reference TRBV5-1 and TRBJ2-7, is KAGVTQTPRYLIKTRGQQVTLSCSPISGHRSVSWYQQTPGQGLQFLFEYFSETQRNKGNFPGRFSGRQFSNSRSEMNVSTLELGDSALYLCASSESGAYEQYFGPGTRLTVT.

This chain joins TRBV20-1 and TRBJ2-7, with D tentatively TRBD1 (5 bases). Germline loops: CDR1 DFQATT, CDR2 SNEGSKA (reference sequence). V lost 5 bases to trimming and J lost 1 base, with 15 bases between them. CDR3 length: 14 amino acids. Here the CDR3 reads CSAPRQQNSYEQYF. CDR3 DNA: TGCAGTGCTCCCCGACAGCAGAATTCCTACGAGCAGTACTTC.

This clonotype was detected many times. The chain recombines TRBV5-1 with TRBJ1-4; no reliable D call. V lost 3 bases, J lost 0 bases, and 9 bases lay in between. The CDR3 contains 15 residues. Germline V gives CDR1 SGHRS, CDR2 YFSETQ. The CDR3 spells CASSSTAATNEKLFF. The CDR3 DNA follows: TGCGCCAGCAGCTCCACAGCGGCAACTAATGAAAAACTGTTTTTT.

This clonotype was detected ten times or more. CDR3 nucleotide sequence: TGTGCCAGCAGTTCCCAGACCAATCAGCCCCAGCATTTT. Its translation is CASSSQTNQPQHF. J is TRBJ1-5 and V is TRBV6-1; no firm D call. Germline V CDR1 and CDR2: MNHNS, SASEGT. This CDR3 comprises 13 residues. Between the trimmed V and J ends, which lost 5 bases and 3 bases, there was a span of 8 bases.

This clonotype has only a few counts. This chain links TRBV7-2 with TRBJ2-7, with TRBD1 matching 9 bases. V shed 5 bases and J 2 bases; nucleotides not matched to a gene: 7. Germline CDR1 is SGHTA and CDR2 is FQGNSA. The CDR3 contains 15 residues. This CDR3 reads CASSKAGTGTYEQYF. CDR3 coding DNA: TGTGCCAGCAGCAAAGCCGGGACAGGGACCTACGAGCAGTACTTC.

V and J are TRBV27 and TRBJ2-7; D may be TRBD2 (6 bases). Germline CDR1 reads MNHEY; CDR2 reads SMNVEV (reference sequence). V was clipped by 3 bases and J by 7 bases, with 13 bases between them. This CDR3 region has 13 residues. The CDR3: CASSFGGSGEQYF. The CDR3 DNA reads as TGTGCCAGCAGTTTCGGGGGTTCGGGGGAGCAGTACTTC.